This TCR beta chain comes out of a study of CD4 and CD8 cells across lung adenocarcinoma regions. This clonotype was detected ten times or more. Donors had localized lung adenocarcinoma, a non-small cell lung cancer. TCRdb redid the calling of the PCR reads with MiXCR, one entry per CDR3 protein. The data contain 15,000 to 20,000 distinct CDR3 sequences, about 50% of them singletons. The material sequenced was CD8+ T cells from the margin of a lung tumor. This clonotype was obtained from a male donor with lung adenocarcinoma. The CD4 and CD8 labels of this study may be unreliable.

CDR3 bases: TGTGCCAGCACTGGGAGCGGGGGAGATACGCAGTATTTT. The encoded protein is CASTGSGGDTQYF. The chain carries TRBV12-3 or TRBV12-4 and TRBJ2-3; TRBD2 agrees at 8 bases. CDR3 size: 13 residues. J gave up 5 bases and V 7 bases, and 5 bases lay outside the gene matches.